Presented here are 12 T cell receptor beta chains from one specimen sequenced in a study of cytomegalovirus exposure and HLA in healthy donors. The protocol was immunoSEQ multiplex PCR, while the TCRdb copy is restricted to in-frame clones and leaves out a portion. This table holds roughly 52,000 clones, around 93% found once. Sequencing used PBMCs. The source is a woman younger than 30 in good health and CMV-seropositive.

This sequence joins TRBV25-1 and TRBJ1-4, with D possibly TRBD1 on 6 matching bases. V was shortened by 4 bases and J by 4 bases, with 13 bases between the two germline ends. CDR1 is MGHDK, CDR2 SYGVNS, per germline. The CDR3 contains 15 residues. The CDR3 loop reads CASSANRVSNEKLFF. The CDR3 nucleotides are TGTGCCAGCAGTGCCAACAGGGTCAGTAATGAAAAACTGTTTTTT.

This clone came up once. This chain joins TRBV5-1 and TRBJ1-6; tentative D call: TRBD1 (5 bases). CDR3 size: 15 residues. In germline, CDR1 is SGHRS, CDR2 YFSETQ. V dropped 3 bases and J dropped 0 bases, with 7 bases sitting between them. The CDR3, as DNA: TGCGCCAGCAGCTGGACAATCTCCTATAATTCACCCCTCCACTTT. It yields the protein CASSWTISYNSPLHF.

The V and J genes are TRBV4-1 and TRBJ2-7; no clear D. The CDR3 is 13 amino acids. With 0 bases removed from V and 6 bases from J, the gap between germline ends came to 9 bases. Per the germline V gene, CDR1 is MGHRA and CDR2 is YSYEKL. CDR3 protein: CASSQDRSAEQYF. CDR3 in DNA: TGCGCCAGCAGCCAAGATAGGAGTGCCGAGCAGTACTTC.

This clone was seen just once. The chain combines TRBV18 with TRBJ1-2; the D gene is possibly TRBD1 (5 bases). Trimming removed 0 bases from V and 7 bases from J, with 18 bases in between. Germline CDR1 reads KGHSH; CDR2 reads LQKENI. The CDR3 consists of 16 residues. CDR3 loop: CASSPPGGGSSSGYTF. As DNA, the CDR3 is TGTGCCAGCTCACCACCCGGGGGGGGATCGAGTTCTGGCTACACCTTC.

The V and J genes are TRBV29-1 and TRBJ1-4; D is perhaps TRBD1 (6 bases). CDR1 is SQVTM, CDR2 ANQGSEA, per germline. V was cut by 4 bases and J by 3 bases, with 9 bases left in between. This CDR3 comprises 13 residues. The CDR3 DNA sequence: TGCAGCGTTGTGCAGGGGCCTAATGAAAAACTGTTTTTT. Residues: CSVVQGPNEKLFF.

This chain joins TRBV2 and TRBJ2-3; 11 bases match TRBD2. Per germline, CDR1 SNHLY and CDR2 FYNNEI. The CDR3 consists of 16 residues. J lost 2 bases, V lost 6 bases, and 7 bases had no gene match. The CDR3 region is CASSGTSGSYTDTQYF. The DNA of the CDR3 is TGTGCCAGCAGCGGGACTAGCGGTTCCTACACAGATACGCAGTATTTT.

This sequence joins TRBV27 and TRBJ2-2; a weak D match, TRBD1 (5 bases). The germline V gene has CDR1 MNHEY and CDR2 SMNVEV (reference sequence). This CDR3 contains 15 residues. Between the trimmed V and J ends, which lost 3 bases and 2 bases, there was a span of 10 bases. The CDR3 bases are TGTGCCAGCAGTTTTTTACAGGTCAACACCGGGGAGCTGTTTTTT. Protein: CASSFLQVNTGELFF.

The DNA of the CDR3 is TGTGCCAGCAGTGCAGGGCTCTCTGGGGCCAACGTCCTGACTTTC. This translates into CASSAGLSGANVLTF. The V call is TRBV5-8, the J call TRBJ2-6; D might be TRBD1 (5 bases). Germline V gene lookup returns CDR1 SGHTS and CDR2 YDEGEE. V was shortened by 5 bases and J by 0 bases, with 9 bases between the two germline ends. The CDR3 runs 15 residues.

The rearrangement uses TRBV10-2 and TRBJ1-2; perhaps TRBD1 as D (6 bases). The CDR3 length is 13 residues. The V end was cut by 5 bases, the J end by 2 bases, with 9 bases between. Germline CDR1 and CDR2: WSHSY and SAAADI. The CDR3 DNA follows: TGCGCCAGCAGTTCACAGGGCAACTATGGCTACACCTTC. Translation: CASSSQGNYGYTF.

The chain couples TRBV7-8 to TRBJ1-1, with D possibly TRBD1 on 5 matching bases. The CDR3 consists of 15 residues. Germline values: CDR1 SGHVS, CDR2 FQNEAQ. V shed 3 bases and J shed 7 bases, with 18 bases lying between them. CDR3 coding DNA: TGTGCCAGCAGCTTTCGACTGGGGACTGGCGGTGAAGCTTTCTTT. This codes for CASSFRLGTGGEAFF.

This chain links TRBV18 with TRBJ1-2; a possible D gene is TRBD1 (6 bases). Germline assignment: CDR1 KGHSH and CDR2 LQKENI. This CDR3 spans 14 amino acids. Trimming shortened V by 3 bases and J by 8 bases, and 16 bases separated the two germline ends. CDR3 residues: CASSPGTGTEGYTF. CDR3 in DNA: TGTGCCAGCTCACCGGGCACAGGGACCGAGGGCTACACCTTC.

The genes are TRBV5-1 and TRBJ2-1, with TRBD2 matching 9 bases. There are 15 residues in the CDR3. CDR1 is SGHRS, CDR2 YFSETQ, per germline. Trimming cost V 5 bases and J 2 bases; bases outside gene matches: 5. The CDR3 here is CASSFRGGAYNEQFF. CDR3 coding DNA: TGCGCCAGCAGTTTTCGCGGGGGGGCCTACAATGAGCAGTTCTTC. Drawing the rest from reference TRBV5-1 and TRBJ2-1, the complete variable domain is KAGVTQTPRYLIKTRGQQVTLSCSPISGHRSVSWYQQTPGQGLQFLFEYFSETQRNKGNFPGRFSGRQFSNSRSEMNVSTLELGDSALYLCASSFRGGAYNEQFFGPGTRLTVL.